This T cell receptor beta chain was identified in a study of cytomegalovirus exposure and HLA in healthy donors. General observations from the study: In a later analysis, an Asian-associated ancestry cluster reportedly showed fewer N-insertions than the roughly 700-donor mean.

This clone was detected a few times. No antigen is known for it. The primer mix had 60 Vbeta and 13 Jbeta primers. Data came from immunoSEQ multiplex PCR; TCRdb stores just in-frame clones and leaves some out. This table holds 100,000 to 150,000 clones, 60% to 80% found once. Germline V CDR1 and CDR2: MNHNS, SASEGT. CDR3 size: 14 residues. Trimming shortened V by 6 bases and J by 2 bases, and 14 bases separated the two germline ends. The clonotype originates from a man in his fifties in good health and CMV-seropositive. Source material: PBMCs. V gene TRBV6-1 combines with J gene TRBJ2-7; D might be TRBD2 (6 bases). The chain's CDR3 is CASRVAEATYEQYF. CDR3 bases: TGTGCCAGCAGGGTAGCGGAGGCCACCTACGAGCAGTACTTC.